The present TCR beta chain was sequenced within a study of shared clonotypes between healthy human individuals. Across the study: The plates for each donor numbered three CD4 naive, three CD4 memory, two CD8 naive and one CD8 memory. Study-level findings and limits: Depth of sequencing was expected to influence donor clonotype sharing.

Germline V gene lookup returns CDR1 LGHNA and CDR2 YSLEER. Trimming took off 2 bases at V and 0 bases at J, with 20 bases between the two ends. The length of the CDR3 is 19 residues. Concerning this clone: Its antigen is not known.

Original processing methods: With immunoSEQ giving junction-only sequences and no quality scores, filtering differed. Assay used: immunoSEQ multiplex PCR; TCRdb lists only in-frame clones, some missing. That table gives V, J and clone size, and the DNA gave D and trimming. This sample has 2,500,000 or so clones, with around 94% found just once. This TCR was recovered from a man between 18 and 29 years old in good health. Input material: naive CD4+ T cells sorted from blood. Subset in this sample: CD45RA+ positively selected. The genes are TRBV4-3 and TRBJ1-5, with D perhaps TRBD1 (6 bases). The CDR3 loop is CASSQWVNRDSYSNQPQHF. The CDR3 bases are TGCGCCAGCAGCCAATGGGTAAACAGGGACTCCTATAGCAATCAGCCCCAGCATTTT.